This TCR beta chain was obtained from a study of blood T cell repertoires in COVID-19 (dated by TCRdb to about 2020). With regard to the full study: The collaborator samples originated in the United States, Italy and Spain and spanned the acute and convalescent phases of COVID-19. Where HLA class I and class II types were available, the types were taken from metadata supplied by the sample provider, not from assay-based typing. A de-identified subject ID, COVID-19 status, age in years and sex were almost always included in the sample metadata. The dataset comprised deeply sampled blood TCRbeta repertoires from subjects exposed to, actively infected with, or recovered from COVID-19. Samples came from the ongoing ImmuneRACE study (first 160 participants) plus 1,254 subjects from 6 global collaborators. The repertoires were made available in a free public database intended to serve as a resource for research on the immune response to SARS-CoV-2. The prospective study material was composed of cDNA or gDNA derived from T cells, B-cell-depleted T cells, or PBMCs. Results the study describes overall, beyond this receptor: The quantity of clinical and demographic metadata differed by source and by participant and was supplied without curation.

Points on this clone: It has no known antigen specificity. One base away there is no much larger clone; base qualities are not given.

From a lookup of the germline V gene (reference sequence), CDR1 and CDR2 are SEHNR and FQNEAQ. The CDR3 contains 16 residues, cysteine and phenylalanine counted. Only CDR3 DNA is held: 48 bases, read in frame from base 1. Compared with germline, V lacks 7 bases and J lacks 0 bases; bases without a gene match: 10. Each collaborating institution followed its own protocols to collect whole blood in K2EDTA tubes. For TCRbeta analysis, collaborators shipped samples as frozen whole blood, isolated PBMCs, or DNA extracted from either of those sample types. The immunoSEQ Assay, a bias-controlled multiplex PCR, was used to amplify TCRbeta CDR3 regions from genomic DNA. Per the source publication's procedure: The number of nucleated cells in each sample was estimated from the amplification of reference gene primers within the assay. To quantify the absolute abundance of each unique TCRbeta CDR3 rearrangement, sequence reads were collapsed and filtered. Productive Simpson clonality was computed per sample as the square root of Simpson's diversity index over productive rearrangements. The immuneACCESS repertoire file appears here via TCRdb, limited to in-frame rearrangements. These files lack a portion of the clones; in checked studies, under half of the deficit traces to unresolved V genes, and the cause of the others is not known. That table gives V, J and clone size, and the DNA gave D and trimming. The sample has under 250,000 clones on record, approximately 82% of them singletons. Together, the top ten hold under 3% of the sample.

This sequence was found in an older woman with active or convalescent COVID-19. The sequence joins TRBV7-9 to TRBJ2-3; TRBD2 matches 7 bases in the middle. What was sequenced was peripheral blood. The DNA is as follows: TGTGCCAGCACTGAGGGACTATCGTCAAGCACAGATACGCAGTATTTT. This encodes CASTEGLSSSTDTQYF.